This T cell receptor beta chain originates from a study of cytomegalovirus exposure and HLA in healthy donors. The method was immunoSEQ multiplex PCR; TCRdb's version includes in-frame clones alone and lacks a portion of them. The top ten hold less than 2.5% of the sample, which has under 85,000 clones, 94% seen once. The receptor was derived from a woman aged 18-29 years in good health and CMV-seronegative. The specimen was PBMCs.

The CDR3 is CASSLAGLGGNTIYF. The DNA for the CDR3 is TGCGCCAGCAGCTTGGCGGGGTTGGGAGGAAACACCATATATTTT. The chain joins TRBV5-1 to TRBJ1-3; D unresolved. The germline V gene encodes CDR1 SGHRS and CDR2 YFSETQ. This CDR3 is built from 15 residues. V was cut by 0 bases and J by 4 bases, with 11 bases left in between.